These T cell receptor beta chains were read from a single sample in a study of T cell clones after liver transplantation. Sequencing was performed with immunoSEQ multiplex PCR; in TCRdb, only in-frame clones are kept and a portion is missing. The table has roughly 80,000 clones, 75% to 90% seen once. Sequencing used CD4+ T cells from blood, obtained at the 22-month timepoint. These receptors were collected from a human patient who received a liver transplant. The graft donor may have contributed some T cells. CDR3s include the opening cysteine and the closing phenylalanine or tryptophan. D genes are given only for firm matches. Where a row states a size, it is once, few, many or the class of an expanded clone; other rows omit it.

-	TRBV10-3	TRBJ2-7	TRBD2	14	TGTGCCATCAGAGACAGCGGGAACCACTACGAGCAGTACTTC	CAIRDSGNHYEQYF
-	TRBV10-3	TRBJ2-7	-	12	TGTGCCATCAGTGCAACCAGTAACGAGCAGTACTTC	CAISATSNEQYF
-	TRBV2	TRBJ1-1	-	13	TGTGCCAGCAGCTTACAGACGAACACTGAAGCTTTCTTT	CASSLQTNTEAFF
-	TRBV28	TRBJ1-4	-	13	TGTGCCGCCAGGGATTCAACTAATGAAAAACTGTTTTTT	CAARDSTNEKLFF
-	TRBV29-1	TRBJ2-7	-	13	TGCAGCGTTGAAGGGCAGGGGAGGTACGAGCAGTACTTC	CSVEGQGRYEQYF
-	TRBV13	TRBJ1-3	-	15	TGTGCCAGCAGCTCGTCCGGACTTTCTGGAAACACCATATATTTT	CASSSSGLSGNTIYF
few	TRBV4-3	TRBJ2-2	-	14	TGCGCCAGCAGCCAACAATTCGACACCGGGGAGCTGTTTTTT	CASSQQFDTGELFF
-	TRBV7-2	TRBJ2-1	-	13	TGTGCCAGCAGCCCAAAGTCGTACAATGAGCAGTTCTTC	CASSPKSYNEQFF
-	TRBV5-1	TRBJ2-7	TRBD2	14	TGCGCCAGCACATCCACAGCGGGAGGATACGAGCAGTACTTC	CASTSTAGGYEQYF
-	TRBV27	TRBJ2-3	TRBD2	15	TGTGCCAGCAGTTCACTAGCGGGGAACACAGATACGCAGTATTTT	CASSSLAGNTDTQYF
-	TRBV11-2	TRBJ2-7	TRBD1	15	TGTGCCAGCAGCCAAAACAGGGGGAGTTCGTACGAGCAGTACTTC	CASSQNRGSSYEQYF
-	TRBV5-4	TRBJ2-1	TRBD1	17	TGTGCCAGCAGCCCTAAGGGGGCTGTAGGCTCCTACAATGAGCAGTTCTTC	CASSPKGAVGSYNEQFF
-	TRBV7-2	TRBJ2-6	-	15	TGTGCCAGCAGCTCAGGAGGCCCTGGGGCCAACGTCCTGACTTTC	CASSSGGPGANVLTF
once	TRBV6-1	TRBJ2-7	TRBD1	14	TGTGCCAGCCAAGCCCGGACAGGAAACTACGAGCAGTACTTC	CASQARTGNYEQYF
-	TRBV6-6	TRBJ2-7	TRBD1	13	TGTGCCAGCAGTCGGACAGGGCTCTACGAGCAGTACTTC	CASSRTGLYEQYF
few	TRBV7-2	TRBJ2-3	-	13	TGTGCCAGCAGTCTTTACGACCGAGATACGCAGTATTTT	CASSLYDRDTQYF
-	TRBV27	TRBJ2-7	TRBD1	15	TGTGCCAGCAGCCGGGGGGACAGGGGCGCCTACGAGCAGTACTTC	CASSRGDRGAYEQYF
-	TRBV4-1	TRBJ1-2	-	17	TGCGCCAGCAGCACGTGCACCCAGAACCGAAAGACCTATGGCTACACCTTC	CASSTCTQNRKTYGYTF
once	TRBV18	TRBJ1-5	-	12	TGTGCCAGCTCACCACCGAATCAGCCCCAGCATTTT	CASSPPNQPQHF
few	TRBV29-1	TRBJ2-5	TRBD2	14	TGCAGCGTTATGCGGGCGGGAGGGGGAGAGACCCAGTACTTC	CSVMRAGGGETQYF
few	TRBV6-1	TRBJ1-1	-	13	TGTGCCAGCAGTGAACAGAGGAACACTGAAGCTTTCTTT	CASSEQRNTEAFF
once	TRBV19	TRBJ1-2	-	15	TGTGCCAGTAGTATCGGTTCGGGGGGCAGCTATGGCTACACCTTC	CASSIGSGGSYGYTF
-	TRBV4-3	TRBJ1-4	-	18	TGCGCCAGCAGCCGAAATCCTCCTTATACAGGGCCTAATGAAAAACTGTTTTTT	CASSRNPPYTGPNEKLFF
few	TRBV7-2	TRBJ2-1	TRBD2	16	TGTGCCAGCAGCTTGGGCCCGACTAGCGGCTACAATGAGCAGTTCTTC	CASSLGPTSGYNEQFF
few	TRBV2	TRBJ1-1	-	13	TGTGCCAGCATTTCGGGGGCGGACACTGAAGCTTTCTTT	CASISGADTEAFF
-	TRBV6-5	TRBJ2-4	TRBD1	16	TGTGCCAGCAGTTACGCCAACAGGGGGCGGGAAAACATTCAGTACTTC	CASSYANRGRENIQYF
-	TRBV23-1	TRBJ1-2	-	16	TGCGCCAGCAGTCAATCGGTGGAGCTAGAGGGCTATGGCTACACCTTC	CASSQSVELEGYGYTF
many	TRBV6-5	TRBJ1-5	-	13	TGTGCCAGCAGTCTTGACAGGAATCAGCCCCAGCATTTT	CASSLDRNQPQHF
-	TRBV27	TRBJ1-5	-	12	TGTGCCAGCGGGAGGGGAGACCAGCCCCAGCATTTT	CASGRGDQPQHF
-	TRBV12-5	TRBJ2-2	-	13	TGTGCTAGTGGTTTGTTTGCACCCGGGGAGCTGTTTTTT	CASGLFAPGELFF
-	TRBV7-9	TRBJ2-7	TRBD1	14	TGTGCCAGCAGCTGGGGACAGGGGGTCTACGAGCAGTACTTC	CASSWGQGVYEQYF
-	TRBV30	TRBJ2-2	-	14	TGTGCCTCGCAGGGGAAGCTTAACACCGGGGAGCTGTTTTTT	CASQGKLNTGELFF
-	TRBV6-5	TRBJ2-7	-	12	TGTGCCAGCAAACGTACAGCGGGCGAGCAGTACTTC	CASKRTAGEQYF
-	TRBV5-1	TRBJ2-2	TRBD2	16	TGCGCCAGCAGCTCCGGACTAGCGGCAAACACCGGGGAGCTGTTTTTT	CASSSGLAANTGELFF
-	TRBV7-9	TRBJ2-2	TRBD2	15	TGTGCCAGCAGCGCTACTAGCGGGGGCACCGGGGAGCTGTTTTTT	CASSATSGGTGELFF
-	TRBV7-9	TRBJ2-7	TRBD1	17	TGTGCCAGCAGCTCAGGCTCGATGACAGGGGGGGCCTACGAGCAGTACTTC	CASSSGSMTGGAYEQYF
once	TRBV6-5	TRBJ2-1	TRBD2	14	TGTGCCAGCAGGAGGGGCGGGGGAGGGGATGAGCAGTTCTTC	CASRRGGGGDEQFF
-	TRBV5-1	TRBJ2-1	TRBD2	18	TGCGCCAGCAGCTCCCCACCGGGACTAGCGGGCTCCTACAATGAGCAGTTCTTC	CASSSPPGLAGSYNEQFF
-	TRBV29-1	TRBJ2-1	-	13	TGCAGCGCCCCAAGGCAGACGAGCAATGAGCAGTTCTTC	CSAPRQTSNEQFF
-	TRBV15	TRBJ1-5	-	12	TGTGCCACCAGTAATCCCAATCAGCCCCAGCATTTT	CATSNPNQPQHF
-	TRBV6-5	TRBJ1-2	-	13	TGTGCCACCTTTAGGGTAGCAGATTATGGCTACACCTTC	CATFRVADYGYTF